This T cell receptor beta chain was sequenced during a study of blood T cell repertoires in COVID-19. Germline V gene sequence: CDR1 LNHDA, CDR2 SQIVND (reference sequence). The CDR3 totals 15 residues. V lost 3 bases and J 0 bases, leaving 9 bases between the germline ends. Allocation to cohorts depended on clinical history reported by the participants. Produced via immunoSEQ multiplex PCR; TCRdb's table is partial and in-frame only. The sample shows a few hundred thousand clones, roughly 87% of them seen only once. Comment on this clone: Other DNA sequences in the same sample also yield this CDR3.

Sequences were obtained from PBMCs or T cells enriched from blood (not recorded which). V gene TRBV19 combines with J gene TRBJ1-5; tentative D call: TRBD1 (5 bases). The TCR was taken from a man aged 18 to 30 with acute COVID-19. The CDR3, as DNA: TGTGCCAGTAGTATTAGTGGGGCTAGCAATCAGCCCCAGCATTTT. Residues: CASSISGASNQPQHF.